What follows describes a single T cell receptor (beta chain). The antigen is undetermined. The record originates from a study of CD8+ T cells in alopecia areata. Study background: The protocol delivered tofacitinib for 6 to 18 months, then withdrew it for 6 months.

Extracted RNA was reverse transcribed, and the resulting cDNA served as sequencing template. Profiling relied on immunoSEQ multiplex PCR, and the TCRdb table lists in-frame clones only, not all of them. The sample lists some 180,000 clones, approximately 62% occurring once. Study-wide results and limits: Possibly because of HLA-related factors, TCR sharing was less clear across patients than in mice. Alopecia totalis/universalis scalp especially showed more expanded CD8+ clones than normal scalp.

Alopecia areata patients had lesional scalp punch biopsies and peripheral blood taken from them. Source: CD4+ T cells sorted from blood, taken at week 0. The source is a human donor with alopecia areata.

In DNA, the CDR3 is TGTGCCAGCAGCTTAAGGGACTTACACACAGATACGCAGTATTTT. Protein sequence: CASSLRDLHTDTQYF. The J gene is TRBJ2-3, the V gene TRBV11-2, with D perhaps TRBD2 (6 bases). V was shortened by 2 bases and J by 2 bases, with 11 bases between the two germline ends. The CDR3 covers 15 residues. The germline gives CDR1 SGHAT, CDR2 FQNNGV. Full variable domain (rest looked up from reference TRBV11-2 and TRBJ2-3): EAGVAQSPRYKIIEKRQSVAFWCNPISGHATLYWYQQILGQGPKLLIQFQNNGVVDDSQLPKDRFSAERLKGVDSTLKIQPAKLEDSAVYLCASSLRDLHTDTQYFGPGTRLTVL.